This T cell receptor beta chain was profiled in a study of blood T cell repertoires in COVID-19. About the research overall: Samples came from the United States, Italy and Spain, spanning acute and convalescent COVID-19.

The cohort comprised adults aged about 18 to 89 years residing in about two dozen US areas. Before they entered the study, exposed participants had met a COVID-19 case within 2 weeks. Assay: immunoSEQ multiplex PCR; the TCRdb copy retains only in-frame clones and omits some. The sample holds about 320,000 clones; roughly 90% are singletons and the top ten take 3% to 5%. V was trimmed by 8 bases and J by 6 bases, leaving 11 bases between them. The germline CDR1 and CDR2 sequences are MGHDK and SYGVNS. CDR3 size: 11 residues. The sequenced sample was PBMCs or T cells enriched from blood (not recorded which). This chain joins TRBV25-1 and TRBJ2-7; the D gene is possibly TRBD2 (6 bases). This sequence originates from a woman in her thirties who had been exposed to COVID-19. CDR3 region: CASGTALEQYF. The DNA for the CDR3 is TGTGCCAGCGGGACTGCTCTCGAGCAGTACTTC.